The 10 T cell receptor beta chains presented below share a single source sample, sequenced in a study of regulatory T cells in long-lasting Graves disease. This sample's time point: newly diagnosed GD, antithyroid drugs for less than 3 months. Extracted RNA from PBMCs served as the source of the TCR library. The authors built TCR beta libraries using iRepertoire HTBI primers and Arm-PCR of CDR3 regions. MiXCR, applied by TCRdb to the multiplex PCR reads, yields one record per CDR3 protein. The sample holds around 450,000 distinct CDR3 sequences, 14% to 15% seen once. This same sample was also taken into another study, of T cells in Graves' hyperthyroidism and ophthalmopathy.

Specimen: peripheral blood mononuclear cells (PBMCs), collected at new diagnosis, from a patient treated with antithyroid drugs. The receptors shown here come from a woman aged 25 to 45 with Graves disease.

This clonotype was counted many times. V is TRBV11-2 and J is TRBJ2-3; no definite D call. This CDR3 region has 12 residues. Trimming shortened V by 5 bases and J by 9 bases, and 12 bases separated the two germline ends. Germline lookup yields CDR1 SGHAT and CDR2 FQNNGV. The CDR3 bases are TGTGCCAGCAGCGTAGGCGCGTACACGCAGTATTTT. Translation gives CASSVGAYTQYF.

This clonotype was observed a handful of times. The chain joins TRBV19 to TRBJ2-7; 9 bases line up with TRBD2. The V gene end was trimmed by 3 bases and the J gene end by 4 bases; junction bases not matched to a gene: 1. The CDR3 loop spans 13 amino acids. Germline lookup yields CDR1 LNHDA and CDR2 SQIVND (reference sequence). The CDR3 DNA reads TGTGCCAGTAGTATCACTAGCGGGTACGAGCAGTACTTC. As protein: CASSITSGYEQYF.

This clonotype came up many times. This chain links TRBV28 with TRBJ2-6, with D perhaps matching TRBD1 or TRBD2 (5 bases each). The CDR3 spans 14 residues. V lost 6 bases and J lost 0, with 6 bases in between. Germline CDR1 is MDHEN and CDR2 is SYDVKM. The CDR3: CASSGTSGANVLTF. The DNA of the CDR3 is TGTGCCAGCAGCGGGACCTCTGGGGCCAACGTCCTGACTTTC.

The table lists this clonotype with many counts. The chain employs TRBV10-3 and TRBJ2-7, with D tentatively TRBD2 (5 bases). The germline gives CDR1 ENHRY, CDR2 SYGVKD. This CDR3 spans 14 amino acids. Trimming stripped 8 bases from V and 2 bases from J, with 16 bases between. CDR3 sequence (DNA): TGTGCCATCGCCCCGAGCGGTCTAGCCTACGAGCAGTACTTC. Residues: CAIAPSGLAYEQYF.

The V and J genes are TRBV11-2 and TRBJ2-7; D gene ambiguous. The CDR3 is 16 amino acids. CDR1 SGHAT and CDR2 FQNNGV come from the germline V gene. V lost 4 bases to trimming and J lost 3 bases, with 19 bases between them. CDR3 DNA sequence: TGTGCCAGCAGCTCCCTGACTTGGGGAATCGACTACGAGCAGTACTTC. Translation: CASSSLTWGIDYEQYF. The full variable domain, with the rest looked up from reference TRBV11-2 and TRBJ2-7, is EAGVAQSPRYKIIEKRQSVAFWCNPISGHATLYWYQQILGQGPKLLIQFQNNGVVDDSQLPKDRFSAERLKGVDSTLKIQPAKLEDSAVYLCASSSLTWGIDYEQYFGPGTRLTVT.

This clonotype was recorded at least ten times. The V and J genes are TRBV29-1 and TRBJ2-1; TRBD2 agrees at 14 bases. From germline, CDR1 is SQVTM and CDR2 ANQGSEA. The V and J ends lost 4 bases and 0 bases, in that order; junction bases with no gene match: 2. The CDR3 contains 16 residues. This CDR3 is CSVGGLAGDSYNEQFF. The CDR3 DNA follows: TGCAGCGTTGGGGGACTAGCGGGGGACTCCTACAATGAGCAGTTCTTC.

V and J are TRBV27 and TRBJ2-1; no clear D gene. This CDR3 spans 14 amino acids. Germline CDR1 is MNHEY and CDR2 is SMNVEV (reference sequence). V was pared by 1 base and J by 1 base, with 5 bases between. The CDR3 loop is CASSLFDSYNEQFF. The CDR3 nucleotides are TGTGCCAGCAGTTTATTCGATTCCTACAATGAGCAGTTCTTC.

This clonotype appeared many times. The chain couples TRBV6-2 or TRBV6-3 to TRBJ2-2; 7 bases align to TRBD2. After removal of 5 bases from V and 0 bases from J, the junction contained 3 bases not matched to a gene. The germline gives CDR1 MNHEY, CDR2 SVGEGT. This CDR3 comprises 15 residues. In DNA, the CDR3 is TGTGCCAGCAGTGAAAGCGGGGCGAACACCGGGGAGCTGTTTTTT. It encodes CASSESGANTGELFF.

This clonotype was counted a few times. J is TRBJ1-2 and V is TRBV9; 7 bases are shared with TRBD1. After removal of 0 bases from V and 7 bases from J, the junction contained 9 bases not matched to a gene. The germline V gene encodes CDR1 SGDLS and CDR2 YYNGEE. There are 15 residues in the CDR3. The CDR3 nucleotides read TGTGCCAGCAGCGTAGCTGGAACAGGGGAGGGTGGCTACACCTTC. It codes for CASSVAGTGEGGYTF.

At least ten counts were recorded for this clonotype. V and J are TRBV4-2 and TRBJ2-3; 11 bases agree with TRBD2. Germline V gene lookup returns CDR1 LGHNA and CDR2 YNFKEQ. The V segment lost 4 bases and the J segment 6 bases; nucleotides outside the gene matches: 3. The CDR3 has 14 residues. The DNA of the CDR3 is TGTGCCAGCAGCCTAGCGGGAGGGCAGGATACGCAGTATTTT. Amino acid sequence: CASSLAGGQDTQYF.